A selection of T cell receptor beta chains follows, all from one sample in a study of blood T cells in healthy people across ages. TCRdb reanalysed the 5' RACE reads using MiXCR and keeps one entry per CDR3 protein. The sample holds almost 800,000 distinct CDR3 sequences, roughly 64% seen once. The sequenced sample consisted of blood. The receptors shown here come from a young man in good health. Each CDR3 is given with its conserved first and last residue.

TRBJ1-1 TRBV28 CASSFQTAFEAFF
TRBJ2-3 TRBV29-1 CSVRPGLGGTDTQYF
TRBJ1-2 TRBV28 CASQLTGRRYGYTF
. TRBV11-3 CARGYYEQYF
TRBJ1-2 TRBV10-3 CAISESTTSGYTF
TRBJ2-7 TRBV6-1 CASSEISRDTFPYEQYF
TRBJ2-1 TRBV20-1 CSASSGIAYNEQFF
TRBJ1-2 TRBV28 CASSESRRIANYGYTF
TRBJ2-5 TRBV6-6 CASSTPVTRETQYF
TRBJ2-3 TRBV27 CASSLHQQDTQYF
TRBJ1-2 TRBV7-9 CASSTGWGYTF
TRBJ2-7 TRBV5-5 CASSRDRDRAREQYF
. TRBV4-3 CASSLTSTHNYEQYF
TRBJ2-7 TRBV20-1 CSAGGDTYEQYF
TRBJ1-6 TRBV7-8 CASSPLGLSPLHF
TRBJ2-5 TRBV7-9 CATSEGPNEQYF
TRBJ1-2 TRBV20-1 CSAWDTRDYGYTF
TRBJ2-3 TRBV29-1 CSVEGGSGADTQYF
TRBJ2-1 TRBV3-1 CASSQDHLAGGLYEQFF
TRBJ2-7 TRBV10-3 CATGGVEREQLEQYF
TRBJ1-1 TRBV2 CASSEGGNTEAFF
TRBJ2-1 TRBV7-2 CASSPGTRSNEQFF
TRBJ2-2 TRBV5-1 CASSTGTHTGELFF
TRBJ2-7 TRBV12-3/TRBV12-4 CASTWGPSYEQYF
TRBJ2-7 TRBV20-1 CSAPQRASNEQYF
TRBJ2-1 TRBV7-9 CASSHAAGNDEQFF
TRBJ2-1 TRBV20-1 CSARAGGVRGINEQFF
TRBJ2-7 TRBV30 CASGQGSYEQYF
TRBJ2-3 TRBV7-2 CASSLGWREADTQYF
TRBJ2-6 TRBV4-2 CAGSQVPLDGSGANVLTF
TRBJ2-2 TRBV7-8 CASSSRLAGVTGELFF